This T cell receptor beta chain originates from a study of shared clonotypes between healthy human individuals. Measured with immunoSEQ multiplex PCR; TCRdb has only the in-frame clones, and not every one. The sample yields approximately 1.4 million clones, 95% to 99% seen once. Notes on this clone: Its antigen is as yet unknown.

Deletions cut 6 bases from V and 1 base from J, with 9 bases between. Per the germline V gene, CDR1 is MNHNY and CDR2 is SVGAGI (reference sequence). This CDR3 has 13 amino acids. General study results and limits: Rarefaction analysis demonstrated incomplete sorted-subset sequencing notwithstanding large depth. Specimens sampled were limited to blood, with tissue repertoires likely differing.

In the CD4+ fraction, cells were divided into CD45RA+ naive and CD45RA-negative memory subsets. The sequencing input was naive CD4+ T cells sorted from blood. Subset given: CD45RA+ positively selected. This sequence joins TRBV6-6 and TRBJ1-1; D is possibly TRBD1 (5 bases). The TCR sequence derives from a man younger than 40 in good health. CDR3 sequence (DNA): TGTGCCAGCAGCCGAACAGGGAACACTGAAGCTTTCTTT. It codes for CASSRTGNTEAFF.